The 2 T cell receptor beta chains below come from one sample, sequenced in a study of CD8+ T cells in alopecia areata. Sequencing used cDNA as its template, made by extracting RNA and reverse transcribing it. The assay was immunoSEQ multiplex PCR, and TCRdb's table has in-frame clones only and misses some. The top ten hold 1.5% to 2% of the sample, which has some 200,000 clones, 50% to 60% seen once. The treatment was: oral pan-JAK inhibitor, 5-10 mg twice daily. This material consisted of CD4+ T cells sorted from blood, taken at week 4, from a patient treated with tofacitinib. The receptors shown here come from a human donor with alopecia areata.

This clone was found a few times. V usage is TRBV5-6 and J usage is TRBJ2-5; 8 bases align to TRBD2. Per the germline V gene, CDR1 is SGHDT and CDR2 is YYEEEE. The CDR3 contains 15 residues. V shed 1 base, J shed 1 base, and the junction held 3 bases outside the gene matches. The CDR3 sequence: CASSLPGGPQETQYF. The CDR3 nucleotides are TGTGCCAGCAGCTTGCCGGGGGGGCCCCAAGAGACCCAGTACTTC. Full variable domain (missing parts from reference TRBV5-6 and TRBJ2-5): DAGVTQSPTHLIKTRGQQVTLRCSPKSGHDTVSWYQQALGQGPQFIFQYYEEEERQRGNFPDRFSGHQFPNYSSELNVNALLLGDSALYLCASSLPGGPQETQYFGPGTRLLVL.

This clone was seen more than once but under ten times. The chain has TRBV28 and TRBJ2-1, with D possibly matching TRBD2 (5 bases). Germline lookup yields CDR1 MDHEN and CDR2 SYDVKM. The CDR3 has 16 residues. The ends were cut back, 5 bases at V and 5 bases at J, with 19 bases in the middle. The CDR3 sequence is CASSPTIRGRHNEQFF. In DNA, the CDR3 is TGTGCCAGCAGTCCGACTATCCGTGGACGACACAATGAGCAGTTCTTC.